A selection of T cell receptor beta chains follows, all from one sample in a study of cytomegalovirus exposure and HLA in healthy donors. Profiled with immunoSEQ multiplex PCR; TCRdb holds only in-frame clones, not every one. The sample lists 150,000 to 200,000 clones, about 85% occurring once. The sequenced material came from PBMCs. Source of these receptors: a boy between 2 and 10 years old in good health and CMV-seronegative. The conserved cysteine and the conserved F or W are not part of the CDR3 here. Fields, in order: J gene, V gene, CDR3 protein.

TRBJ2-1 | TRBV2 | ASQGTRNEQF
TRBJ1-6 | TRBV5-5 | ASGWTGDNSPLH
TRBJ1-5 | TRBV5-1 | ASSLRAGTETQQPQH
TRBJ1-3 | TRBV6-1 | ASSEGPGSGNTIY
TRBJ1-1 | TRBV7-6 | ASTTRGGDTEAF
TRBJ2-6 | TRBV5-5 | ASSFDSGAPGGANVLT
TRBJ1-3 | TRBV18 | ASSLVVPPVSGNTIY
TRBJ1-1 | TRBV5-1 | ASSSGGASTEAF
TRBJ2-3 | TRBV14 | ASSPRAGGPDTQY
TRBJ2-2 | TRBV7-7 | ASSLVRGAPGELF
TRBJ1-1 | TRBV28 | ASSLPPGGLNTEAF
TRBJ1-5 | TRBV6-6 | ASRRTGGEGQPQH
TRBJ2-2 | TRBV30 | AWSIPGLERAGELF
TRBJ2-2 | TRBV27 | ASSPLTTSGGRTGELF
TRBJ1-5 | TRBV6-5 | ASTGQANQPQH
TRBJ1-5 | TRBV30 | AWSVRTDRGQPQH
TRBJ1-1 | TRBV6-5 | ASSWRGEEAF
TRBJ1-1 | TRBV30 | ACLPGTVIEAF
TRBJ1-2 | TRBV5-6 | ASSKDRNYGYT
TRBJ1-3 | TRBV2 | ASSGTVASGNTIY
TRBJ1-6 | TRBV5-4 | ASSLGDSLIYNSPLH
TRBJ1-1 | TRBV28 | ASRVTGEGNTEAF
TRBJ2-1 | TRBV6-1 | ASSGQGARFEYNEQF
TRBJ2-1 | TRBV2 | ASSEYYNEQF
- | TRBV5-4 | ASSGGQGIYEQY